This T cell receptor beta chain was recorded in a study of regulatory T cells in long-lasting Graves disease. Study summary: Antithyroid drugs had been taken under 3 months by newly diagnosed Graves' patients.

Noted time point: newly diagnosed GD, antithyroid drugs for less than 3 months. With RNA extracted from PBMCs as input, the TCR library was made. An endocrinology unit in Xi'an, China, supplied the patients. The authors built TCR beta libraries using iRepertoire HTBI primers and Arm-PCR of CDR3 regions. Authors' methods: Samples jointly harbored about 62 TRBV and 15 or so TRBJ segments. Via MiXCR, TCRdb re-called the multiplex PCR reads, giving one row per CDR3 protein. The V and J calls were not made by the authors but by TCRdb's processing. The data contain 200,000 to 250,000 distinct CDR3 sequences, roughly 19% of them singletons. Regarding this clonotype: A clone one base away is much larger, so this may be a read error.

This CDR3 has 15 amino acids. The germline CDR1 and CDR2 sequences are LGHNT and FRNRAP. These sequences were also reported in another study, on T cells in Graves' hyperthyroidism and ophthalmopathy.

The sequence derives from a young woman with Graves disease. The genes are TRBV12-5 and TRBJ1-1, with no clear D. Sequencing was performed on peripheral blood mononuclear cells (PBMCs), taken at new diagnosis, from a patient treated with antithyroid drugs. DNA for the CDR3: TGTGTTAGTGGTTTGGTAGTTGGAAAGAACACTGAAGCTTTCTTT. Translating gives CVSGLVVGKNTEAFF.